The 26 T cell receptor beta chains reported below all come from one sample, sequenced in a study of blood T cell repertoires in COVID-19. Assay used: immunoSEQ multiplex PCR; TCRdb lists only in-frame clones, some missing. The sample has roughly 150,000 clones; 86% are singletons. The sample comprised PBMCs or T cells enriched from blood (not recorded which). Receptor source: a man aged 45-60 years who had recovered from COVID-19.

V usage is TRBV9 and J usage is TRBJ2-5, with 10 nucleotides matching TRBD2. Trimming at V came to 1 base and at J to 3 bases, leaving 3 bases not matched to a gene. From germline, CDR1 is SGDLS and CDR2 YYNGEE. The CDR3 is 15 residues long. DNA for the CDR3: TGTGCCAGCAGCGTACTAGCGGGAGAAAAAGAGACCCAGTACTTC. Amino acids: CASSVLAGEKETQYF.

The rearrangement links TRBV2 to TRBJ2-5; D might be TRBD1 (6 bases). Germline CDR1 and CDR2: SNHLY and FYNNEI. CDR3 size: 13 residues. The V end lost 7 bases, the J end lost 5 bases, and 14 bases lay between the germline ends. CDR3 sequence: CASKGTQGETQYF. DNA for the CDR3: TGTGCCAGCAAGGGGACCCAGGGGGAGACCCAGTACTTC.

This clone was seen only once. The CDR3 DNA reads as TGTGCCAGCAGCTTAGGACAGGGGAGCACTGAAGCTTTCTTT. Protein sequence: CASSLGQGSTEAFF. V and J are TRBV11-3 and TRBJ1-1, with 8 positions matching TRBD1. CDR1 and CDR2 (germline): SGHNT, YENEEA. V lost 1 base and J lost 4; bases outside the gene matches: 2. The CDR3 is made up of 14 amino acids.

This chain uses TRBV30 with TRBJ2-1, with 14 nucleotides matching TRBD2. Germline V gene lookup returns CDR1 GTSNPN and CDR2 SVGIG (reference sequence). The CDR3 extends over 15 amino acids. V trimming: 0 bases; J trimming: 10 bases; junction bases outside the gene matches: 5. DNA for the CDR3: TGTGCCTGGAGTGTATTACGGACTAGCGGGGGGGAGCAGTTCTTC. Protein: CAWSVLRTSGGEQFF.

V usage is TRBV2 and J usage is TRBJ1-4; no clear D. The CDR3 extends over 15 amino acids. The germline V gene encodes CDR1 SNHLY and CDR2 FYNNEI. Trimming took 2 bases from V and 3 from J, leaving 10 bases between them. The CDR3 loop is CASSEFQVANEKLFF. The DNA for the CDR3 is TGTGCCAGCAGTGAATTTCAGGTGGCTAATGAAAAACTGTTTTTT.

The chain has TRBV5-8 and TRBJ2-3, with a weak D call TRBD2 (7 bases). Germline V gene lookup returns CDR1 SGHTS and CDR2 YDEGEE. The V gene lost 5 bases and the J gene lost 4 bases, with 14 bases spanning the gap. The CDR3 has 14 amino acids. This CDR3 is CASRGRGRADTQYF. The CDR3 coding sequence is TGTGCCAGCAGGGGAAGGGGGAGGGCAGATACGCAGTATTTT. The full variable domain, completed using reference TRBV5-8 and TRBJ2-3, is EAGVTQSPTHLIKTRGQQATLRCSPISGHTSVYWYQQALGLGLQFLLWYDEGEERNRGNFPPRFSGRQFPNYSSELNVNALELEDSALYLCASRGRGRADTQYFGPGTRLTVL.

V usage is TRBV12-3 or TRBV12-4 and J usage is TRBJ2-3; the match to TRBD2 covers 7 bases. This CDR3 is 12 amino acids long. V was clipped by 10 bases and J by 3 bases; unmatched bases: 4. The CDR3 sequence is CATNGGTDTQYF. CDR3 DNA sequence: TGTGCCACCAACGGGGGGACAGATACGCAGTATTTT.

V is TRBV7-2 and J is TRBJ2-3, with D hard to call. Between the trimmed V and J ends, which lost 5 bases and 5 bases, there was a span of 8 bases. The CDR3 contains 12 residues. Per germline, CDR1 SGHTA and CDR2 FQGNSA. The CDR3 sequence is CASSPGGDTQYF. The CDR3 nucleotides read TGTGCCAGCAGCCCAGGTGGAGATACGCAGTATTTT.

This clone has a handful of counts. V gene TRBV6-6 combines with J gene TRBJ2-7; the match to TRBD2 covers 10 bases. CDR1 is MNHNY, CDR2 SVGAGI, per germline (reference sequence). This CDR3 spans 14 amino acids. The junction had 6 bases not matched to a gene; V was cut back by 10 bases and J by 0 bases. CDR3 amino acids: CATKREGSSYEQYF. The CDR3 region has the DNA TGTGCCACCAAGCGGGAGGGCAGCTCCTACGAGCAGTACTTC.

The chain combines TRBV19 with TRBJ1-1, with TRBD1 as a possible D gene (5 bases). Trimming left V 0 bases short and J 4 bases short, with 9 bases between. Germline CDR1 LNHDA, CDR2 SQIVND (reference sequence). The CDR3 spans 14 residues. This chain's CDR3 is CASSIEYRFTEAFF. The CDR3 DNA sequence: TGTGCCAGTAGTATAGAGTACAGGTTCACTGAAGCTTTCTTT.

The genes are TRBV2 and TRBJ1-4; D is uncertain. With 6 bases removed from V and 10 bases from J, the gap between germline ends came to 9 bases. The CDR3 runs to 11 residues. CDR1 SNHLY and CDR2 FYNNEI come from the germline V gene. CDR3 DNA sequence: TGTGCCAGCAGCGACGGAGGAAAACTGTTTTTT. This encodes CASSDGGKLFF. The full variable domain, rest sourced from reference TRBV2 and TRBJ1-4, is EPEVTQTPSHQVTQMGQEVILRCVPISNHLYFYWYRQILGQKVEFLVSFYNNEISEKSEIFDDQFSVERPDGSNFTLKIRSTKLEDSAMYFCASSDGGKLFFGSGTQLSVL.

The V gene is TRBV6-2 or TRBV6-3, the J gene TRBJ2-4; D gene uncertain. The ends were cut back, 5 bases at V and 6 bases at J, with 20 bases in the middle. In germline, CDR1 is MNHEY, CDR2 SVGEGT. The CDR3 loop spans 16 amino acids. The CDR3 is CASSIRVAAQRNIQYF. CDR3 DNA: TGTGCCAGCAGTATTCGGGTAGCCGCACAAAGAAACATTCAGTACTTC.

The chain links TRBV3-1 (or the pseudogene TRBV3-2) to TRBJ1-1; 9 bases are a match to TRBD1. Looked up from germline, CDR1 is LGHDT and CDR2 is YNNKEL (reference sequence). The CDR3 covers 13 residues. The J segment lost 9 bases and the V segment lost 3 bases, leaving 5 bases of the junction unmatched. CDR3 loop: CASSHRTGVKAFF. CDR3 nucleotides: TGTGCCAGCAGCCACCGGACAGGGGTAAAAGCTTTCTTT.

V gene TRBV5-1 combines with J gene TRBJ1-1; TRBD1 might be the D (6 bases). The CDR3 sequence is 14 residues long. The V gene lost 6 bases and the J gene lost 5 bases, with 17 bases spanning the gap. CDR1 and CDR2 (germline): SGHRS, YFSETQ. Written as DNA, the CDR3 is TGCGCCAGCACCCAGGGGCGACAGACAACTGAAGCTTTCTTT. This encodes CASTQGRQTTEAFF.

The chain couples TRBV25-1 to TRBJ2-1; TRBD1 agrees at 10 bases. The V segment lost 6 bases and the J segment 5 bases; nucleotides outside the gene matches: 10. There are 16 residues in the CDR3. Germline CDR1 and CDR2: MGHDK and SYGVNS. The CDR3 loop reads CASSPVGTGVNNEQFF. DNA of the CDR3: TGTGCCAGCAGCCCAGTGGGGACAGGGGTGAACAATGAGCAGTTCTTC.

This chain joins TRBV7-2 and TRBJ1-2; the D is unclear. The V gene lost 1 base and the J gene lost 8 bases, with 11 bases spanning the gap. CDR3 length: 13 amino acids. Germline V lookup: CDR1 SGHTA, CDR2 FQGNSA. The CDR3 DNA follows: TGTGCCAGCAGCTTAGTAACAGCTCTCGGCTACACCTTC. Protein product: CASSLVTALGYTF.

This sequence joins TRBV7-3 and TRBJ1-6; 7 bases agree with TRBD1. The V and J ends lost 8 bases and 7 bases, in that order; junction bases with no gene match: 5. Germline CDR1 SGHTA, CDR2 FQGTGA. The CDR3 is 13 amino acids. The CDR3 protein is CASARDRNSPLHF. The CDR3 DNA is TGTGCCAGCGCCCGGGACAGAAATTCACCCCTCCACTTT.

The chain has TRBV7-6 and TRBJ2-6; D is uncertain. V gave up 1 base and J gave up 0 bases, with 7 bases separating them. The CDR3 consists of 16 residues. The germline CDR1 and CDR2 sequences are SGHVS and FNYEAQ. CDR3 in amino acids: CASSLVARSGANVLTF. CDR3 sequence (DNA): TGTGCCAGCAGCTTAGTGGCCCGCTCTGGGGCCAACGTCCTGACTTTC.

The chain links TRBV5-1 to TRBJ1-2; D is unresolved. The CDR3 is made up of 15 amino acids. CDR1 and CDR2 from the germline V gene are SGHRS and YFSETQ. The V end was cut by 1 base, the J end by 0 bases, with 10 bases between. The CDR3 DNA reads as TGCGCCAGCAGCTTGTTCACATCGTCTAACTATGGCTACACCTTC. It translates to CASSLFTSSNYGYTF.

The V call is TRBV19, the J call TRBJ1-5; D is possibly TRBD1 (6 bases). The CDR3 covers 15 residues. The germline V gene encodes CDR1 LNHDA and CDR2 SQIVND (reference sequence). V was shortened by 3 bases and J by 6 bases, with 15 bases between the two germline ends. The CDR3 reads CASSIGGSFTQPQHF. The CDR3 DNA follows: TGTGCCAGTAGTATTGGGGGCTCGTTCACTCAGCCCCAGCATTTT.

The rearrangement uses TRBV7-2 and TRBJ1-2; D gene unclear. The CDR3 has 14 residues. V lost 4 bases, J lost 2 bases, and 11 bases lay in between. Germline V gene lookup returns CDR1 SGHTA and CDR2 FQGNSA. The CDR3, as DNA: TGTGCCAGCAGCTCCCAGATGGCAAACTATGGCTACACCTTC. It is translated as CASSSQMANYGYTF. Full variable domain (outside the CDR3, taken from reference TRBV7-2 and TRBJ1-2): GAGVSQSPSNKVTEKGKDVELRCDPISGHTALYWYRQSLGQGLEFLIYFQGNSAPDKSGLPSDRFSAERTGGSVSTLTIQRTQQEDSAVYLCASSSQMANYGYTFGSGTRLTVV.

The chain couples TRBV28 to TRBJ1-4; a weak D match, TRBD1 (5 bases). The CDR3 covers 14 residues. Trimming removed 7 bases at V and 5 bases at J, with 14 bases between. Germline V gene lookup returns CDR1 MDHEN and CDR2 SYDVKM. Here the CDR3 reads CASTSAGENEKLFF. As DNA, the CDR3 is TGTGCCAGCACATCAGCGGGGGAAAATGAAAAACTGTTTTTT.

The V gene is TRBV28, the J gene TRBJ2-3; 7 nucleotides match TRBD2. V was clipped by 5 bases and J by 2 bases; unmatched bases: 7. The CDR3 is 15 residues long. The germline V gene encodes CDR1 MDHEN and CDR2 SYDVKM. In DNA, the CDR3 is TGTGCCAGCAGTCGCCTAGCGGACTACACAGATACGCAGTATTTT. It specifies CASSRLADYTDTQYF.

This chain uses TRBV5-1 with TRBJ2-1; 8 nucleotides match TRBD2. CDR3 size: 15 residues. Trimming took 0 bases from V and 8 from J; bases not matched to a gene: 7. CDR1 and CDR2 from the germline V gene are SGHRS and YFSETQ. The CDR3 DNA reads as TGCGCCAGCAGCTTGGCGAGCGGGAGTTTCTATGAGCAGTTCTTC. It codes for CASSLASGSFYEQFF.

The chain couples TRBV7-2 to TRBJ1-6; D might be TRBD1 (6 bases). Germline CDR1 SGHTA, CDR2 FQGNSA. CDR3 length: 13 amino acids. Deletions cut 5 bases from V and 15 bases from J, with 17 bases between. The CDR3 sequence: CASSRDNGGILHF. The CDR3 nucleotides are TGTGCCAGCAGCCGGGACAACGGGGGGATCCTCCACTTT.

The chain carries TRBV28 and TRBJ1-3; tentatively, D is TRBD1 (6 bases). Trimming left V 8 bases short and J 2 bases short, with 10 bases between. CDR1 is MDHEN and CDR2 is SYDVKM in the germline V gene. CDR3 size: 13 residues. CDR3 in DNA: TGTGCCAGCTCCACAGGGACTGGAAACACCATATATTTT. Protein: CASSTGTGNTIYF.